The 12 T cell receptor beta chains below all came from one sample that was sequenced in a study of PD-L1 blockade in urothelial cancer. Profiling relied on immunoSEQ multiplex PCR, and the TCRdb table lists in-frame clones only, not all of them. The table shows 70,000 or so clones, with around 90% occurring only once. Regarding time point: pretreatment peripheral blood. Sequenced here: PBMCs, sampled around atezolizumab (anti-PD-L1) treatment. The receptors derive from a man between 65 and 85 years old with urothelial cancer.

This sequence joins TRBV4-1 and TRBJ2-7, with D tentatively TRBD2 (6 bases). The length of the CDR3 is 16 residues. With 11 bases removed from V and 4 bases from J, the gap between germline ends came to 27 bases. Germline V CDR1 and CDR2: MGHRA, YSYEKL. The CDR3 here is CASPLLTTLARYEQYF. The DNA of the CDR3 is TGCGCCTCCCCCCTTTTGACGACCCTAGCGAGATACGAGCAGTACTTC.

J is TRBJ2-3 and V is TRBV28, with 9 bases matching TRBD2. The V and J ends lost 6 bases and 8 bases, in that order; junction bases with no gene match: 9. The CDR3 length is 14 residues. Germline-derived CDR1 and CDR2 are MDHEN and SYDVKM. DNA for the CDR3: TGTGCCAGCAGGGTACTAGCGGGTCAGGGTACGCAGTATTTT. This translates into CASRVLAGQGTQYF.

V usage is TRBV19 and J usage is TRBJ2-7; 9 positions match TRBD2. The CDR3 length is 16 residues. J lost 5 bases, V lost 1 base, and 9 bases had no gene match. Germline V lookup: CDR1 LNHDA, CDR2 SQIVND (reference sequence). CDR3 sequence reads: CASSIVEVAGEDEQYF. CDR3 nucleotides: TGTGCCAGTAGTATAGTAGAGGTAGCGGGAGAGGACGAGCAGTACTTC.

The genes are TRBV2 and TRBJ1-3; D is possibly TRBD1 (6 bases). V was shortened by 4 bases and J by 0 bases, with 13 bases between the two germline ends. This CDR3 region has 16 residues. Germline CDR1 reads SNHLY; CDR2 reads FYNNEI. The CDR3 region is CASSGPGQLSGNTIYF. The CDR3, as DNA: TGTGCCAGCAGTGGGCCAGGACAGCTCTCTGGAAACACCATATATTTT.

The genes are TRBV12-5 and TRBJ2-4; maybe TRBD2 (6 bases). Trimming removed 5 bases at V and 5 bases at J, with 10 bases between. This CDR3 contains 13 residues. Germline CDR1 is LGHNT and CDR2 is FRNRAP. CDR3 nucleotides: TGTGCTAGTGGTCTCGCGGGACAAAACATTCAGTACTTC. Protein sequence: CASGLAGQNIQYF.

This chain connects TRBV29-1 to TRBJ1-3; D perhaps matches TRBD1 (5 bases). Germline CDR1 reads SQVTM; CDR2 reads ANQGSEA. V lost 3 bases and J lost 4, with 7 bases in between. This CDR3 has 12 amino acids. CDR3 nucleotides: TGCAGCGTTGAGGCAGGGGGAAACACCATATATTTT. It is translated as CSVEAGGNTIYF.

The V gene is TRBV5-6, the J gene TRBJ2-1, with 7 bases that match TRBD1. This CDR3 spans 15 amino acids. CDR1 is SGHDT, CDR2 YYEEEE, per germline. Trimming took 4 bases from V and 5 from J; bases not matched to a gene: 9. The CDR3 bases are TGTGCCAGCAGCGTACAGGGGATCTGGGACAATGAGCAGTTCTTC. Protein: CASSVQGIWDNEQFF. Together with reference TRBV5-6 and TRBJ2-1, the CDR3 gives the full variable domain: DAGVTQSPTHLIKTRGQQVTLRCSPKSGHDTVSWYQQALGQGPQFIFQYYEEEERQRGNFPDRFSGHQFPNYSSELNVNALLLGDSALYLCASSVQGIWDNEQFFGPGTRLTVL.

This clone was counted a single time. J is TRBJ2-3 and V is TRBV9; D remains unclear. Per germline, CDR1 SGDLS and CDR2 YYNGEE. The CDR3 loop spans 15 amino acids. Trimming left V 0 bases short and J 0 bases short, with 8 bases between. The CDR3: CASSVASTSTDTQYF. The CDR3 DNA reads TGTGCCAGCAGCGTAGCCTCGACAAGCACAGATACGCAGTATTTT.

This clone has more than one count but fewer than ten. This chain joins TRBV6-6 and TRBJ1-5; D call uncertain. The CDR3 loop spans 14 amino acids. The V and J ends lost 4 bases and 0 bases respectively, with 7 bases between them. Germline V CDR1 and CDR2: MNHNY, SVGAGI (reference sequence). CDR3 bases: TGTGCCAGCAGTTGGAGCAATAGCAATCAGCCCCAGCATTTT. It codes for CASSWSNSNQPQHF.

This sequence joins TRBV28 and TRBJ2-1; possible D gene TRBD2, 6 bases. The CDR3 loop spans 12 amino acids. Trimming took off 6 bases at V and 7 bases at J, with 10 bases between the two ends. The germline gives CDR1 MDHEN, CDR2 SYDVKM. The CDR3 nucleotides are TGTGCCAGCAGCATAGCGGTTAATGAGCAGTTCTTC. This codes for CASSIAVNEQFF.

The chain has TRBV10-3 and TRBJ1-5, with 9 bases that match TRBD1. J lost 0 bases, V lost 6 bases, and 6 bases had no gene match. Germline V gene sequence: CDR1 ENHRY, CDR2 SYGVKD. The CDR3 is 16 amino acids. The CDR3 here is CAISEGTGNSNQPQHF. CDR3 DNA sequence: TGTGCCATCAGCGAGGGGACAGGGAATAGCAATCAGCCCCAGCATTTT.

Written as DNA, the CDR3 is TGTGCCAGCAGCAGACAGGGGTTGGCCGAAGCTTTCTTT. It is translated as CASSRQGLAEAFF. The V and J genes are TRBV6-1 and TRBJ1-1, with 8 bases matching TRBD1. Trimming removed 6 bases from V and 8 bases from J; junction bases left unmatched: 8. The CDR3 spans 13 residues. The germline V gene encodes CDR1 MNHNS and CDR2 SASEGT.